Listed below are T cell receptor beta chains from one sample, sequenced in a study of CXCR3-negative and CXCR3-positive naive CD8 T cells. Reanalyzing the 5' RACE reads, TCRdb keeps one entry per CDR3 protein, without DNA. There are over 100,000 distinct CDR3 sequences in the sample, with around 0.5% held by the top ten. Sequencing used naive CXCR3- CD8+ T cells from blood. These receptors were obtained from a human donor in good health. Some clones in this sample may be carry-over from other donors' samples. CDR3s include the opening cysteine and the closing phenylalanine or tryptophan.

CDR3aa	v_gene	j_gene
CASSDPGLAETYTGELFF	TRBV9	TRBJ2-2
CASRQQLASQETQYF	TRBV28	TRBJ2-5
CASSLYQAAGGFIEQYF	TRBV5-1	TRBJ2-7
CASSFGLAPEQFF	TRBV7-2	TRBJ2-1
CASSRPSGGNTGELFF	TRBV2	TRBJ2-2
CASSFKASGSNERYF	TRBV7-2	TRBJ2-7
CASRPDWKQFF	TRBV2	TRBJ2-1
CASLSGTGELFF	TRBV12-3/TRBV12-4	TRBJ2-2
CATSRGQGAGQPQHF	TRBV15	TRBJ1-5
CASSQSLADEQYF	TRBV14	TRBJ2-7
CASSVGSGGAGVEQYF	TRBV9	TRBJ2-7
CASREGANTGELFF	TRBV5-4	TRBJ2-2
CSVAEADPQETQYF	TRBV29-1	TRBJ2-5
CSVEEGRGTGELFF	TRBV29-1	TRBJ2-2
CASSPWDLASPYGYTF	TRBV7-9	TRBJ1-2
CASSTGGEQYF	TRBV27	TRBJ2-7
CASSLADQETQYF	TRBV7-2	TRBJ2-5
CASSPGVGENTEAFF	TRBV7-3	TRBJ1-1
CASRDHRGYTEAFF	TRBV12-3/TRBV12-4	TRBJ1-1
CASSLASPNTGELFF	TRBV27	TRBJ2-2
CAISAPQKGAYEQYF	TRBV10-3	TRBJ2-7
CSARQGRTYEQYF	TRBV20-1	TRBJ2-7
CASSDRLAQETQYF	TRBV7-9	TRBJ2-5
CASSPRGGTDTQYF	TRBV7-3	TRBJ2-3
CSVQDYRAGELFF	TRBV29-1	TRBJ2-2
CASSLTGTGAYEQYF	TRBV3-1	TRBJ2-7
CASSPYEENTEAFF	TRBV5-1	TRBJ1-1
CASRNRGNYGYTF	TRBV27	TRBJ1-2
CASSLFPTYEQYF	TRBV28	TRBJ2-7
CSVETVGPEQFF	TRBV29-1	TRBJ2-1
CASSRDRSPYNEQFF	TRBV27	TRBJ2-1
CASSQFSGNTIYF	TRBV4-3	TRBJ1-3
CSVLLGGSYEQYF	TRBV29-1	TRBJ2-7
CSVEGTTDTQYF	TRBV29-1	TRBJ2-3
CATSGSGYQETQYF	TRBV24-1	TRBJ2-5
CSASEGYTEAFF	TRBV20-1	TRBJ1-1
CASSDLQEGDHNEQFF	TRBV2	TRBJ2-1
CAISDIGRGNEQFF	TRBV10-3	TRBJ2-1
CASTMRTINTEAFF	TRBV28	TRBJ1-1
CASSLAQVAGGLYEQYF	TRBV7-2	TRBJ2-7
CASSIGASSGNTIYF	TRBV28	TRBJ1-3